Reported below is one T cell receptor beta chain. This record belongs to a study of shared clonotypes between healthy human individuals. As originally analysed: ImmunoSEQ only sent back junction sequences with no quality scores, so filtering was done differently. Here immunoSEQ multiplex PCR was the method, and the copy in TCRdb shows in-frame clones only, minus some. Clonal size and the V and J genes are those of that table, whereas D and trimming came from the DNA. The sample shows over 2 million clones, approximately 94% of them seen only once. Naivety among CD8 cells was defined by CD45RO negativity and positive CCR7 selection, thereby excluding terminally differentiated effector memory CD45RA+ cells. The healthy adult donors were HIV-negative and reported no recent acute infections or vaccinations. V lost 7 bases and J 1 base, leaving 15 bases between the germline ends. CDR1 is MNHEY, CDR2 SMNVEV, per germline (reference sequence). This CDR3 is 15 amino acids long.

Sequencing was performed on naive CD8+ T cells sorted from blood. J is TRBJ2-3 and V is TRBV27; tentatively, D is TRBD2 (7 bases). The TCR was taken from a man between 18 and 35 years old in good health. CDR3 nucleotide sequence: TGTGCCAGCATGTTCGGGGGGCACCGCACAGATACGCAGTATTTT. Translated: CASMFGGHRTDTQYF.